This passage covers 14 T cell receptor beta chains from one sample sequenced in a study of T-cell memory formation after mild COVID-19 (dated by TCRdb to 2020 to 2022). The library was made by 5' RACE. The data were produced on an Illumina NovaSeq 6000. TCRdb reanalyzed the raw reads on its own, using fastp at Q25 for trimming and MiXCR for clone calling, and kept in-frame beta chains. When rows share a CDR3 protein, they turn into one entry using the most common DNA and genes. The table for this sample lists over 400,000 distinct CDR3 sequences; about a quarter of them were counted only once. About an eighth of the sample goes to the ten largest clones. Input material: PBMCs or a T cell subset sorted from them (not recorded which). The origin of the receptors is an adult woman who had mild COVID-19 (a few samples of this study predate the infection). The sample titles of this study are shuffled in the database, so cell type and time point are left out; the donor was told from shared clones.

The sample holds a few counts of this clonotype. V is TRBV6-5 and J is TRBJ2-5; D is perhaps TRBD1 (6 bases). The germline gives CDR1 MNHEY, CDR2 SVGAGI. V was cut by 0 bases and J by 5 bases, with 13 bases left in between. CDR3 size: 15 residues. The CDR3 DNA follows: TGTGCCAGCAGTTACTCGCCGGGACAATGGGAGACCCAGTACTTC. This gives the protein CASSYSPGQWETQYF.

For the CDR3, the DNA is TGTGCCATCAGTGTAAACCGGGACCAAGATACGCAGTATTTT. Residues: CAISVNRDQDTQYF. V is TRBV10-3 and J is TRBJ2-3; D may be TRBD1 or TRBD2 (5 bases each). In germline, CDR1 is ENHRY, CDR2 SYGVKD. The V end was cut by 4 bases, the J end by 5 bases, with 13 bases between. CDR3 length equals 14 residues.

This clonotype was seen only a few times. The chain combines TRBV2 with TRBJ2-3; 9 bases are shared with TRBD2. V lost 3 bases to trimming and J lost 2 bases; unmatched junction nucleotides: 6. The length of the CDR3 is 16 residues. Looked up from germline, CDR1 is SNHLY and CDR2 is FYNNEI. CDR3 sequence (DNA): TGTGCCAGCAGTGACCCAAGCGGGGGGAACACAGATACGCAGTATTTT. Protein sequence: CASSDPSGGNTDTQYF.

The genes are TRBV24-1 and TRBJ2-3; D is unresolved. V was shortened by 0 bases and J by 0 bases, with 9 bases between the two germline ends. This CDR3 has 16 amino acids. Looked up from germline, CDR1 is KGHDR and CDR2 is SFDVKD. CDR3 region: CATSDLYPGSTDTQYF. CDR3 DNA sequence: TGTGCCACCAGTGATTTGTATCCCGGGAGCACAGATACGCAGTATTTT.

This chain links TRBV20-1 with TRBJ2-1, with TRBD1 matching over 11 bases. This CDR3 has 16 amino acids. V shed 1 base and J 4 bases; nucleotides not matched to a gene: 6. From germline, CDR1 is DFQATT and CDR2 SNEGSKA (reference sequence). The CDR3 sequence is CSARVGGTGGYNEQFF. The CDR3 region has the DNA TGCAGTGCTAGAGTGGGAGGGACAGGGGGTTACAATGAGCAGTTCTTC.

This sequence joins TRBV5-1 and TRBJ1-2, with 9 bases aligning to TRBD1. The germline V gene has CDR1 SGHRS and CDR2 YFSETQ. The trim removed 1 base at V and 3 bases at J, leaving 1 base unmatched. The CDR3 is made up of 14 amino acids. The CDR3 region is CASSLWDRDYGYTF. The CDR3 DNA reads TGCGCCAGCAGCTTGTGGGACAGGGACTATGGCTACACCTTC. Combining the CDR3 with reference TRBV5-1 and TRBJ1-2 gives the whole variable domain KAGVTQTPRYLIKTRGQQVTLSCSPISGHRSVSWYQQTPGQGLQFLFEYFSETQRNKGNFPGRFSGRQFSNSRSEMNVSTLELGDSALYLCASSLWDRDYGYTFGSGTRLTVV.

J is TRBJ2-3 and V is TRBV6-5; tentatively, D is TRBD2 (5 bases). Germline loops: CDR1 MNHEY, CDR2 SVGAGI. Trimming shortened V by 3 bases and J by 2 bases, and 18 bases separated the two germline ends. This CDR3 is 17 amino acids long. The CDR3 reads CASSYEGILRATDTQYF. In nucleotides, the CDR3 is TGTGCCAGCAGTTATGAGGGTATTCTTAGGGCCACAGATACGCAGTATTTT.

Here the CDR3 reads CASSVPRDGRGYGYTF. DNA of the CDR3: TGTGCCAGCAGCGTCCCCCGGGACGGGCGAGGCTATGGCTACACCTTC. The rearrangement links TRBV9 to TRBJ1-2; a weak D match, TRBD1 (5 bases). Germline CDR1 and CDR2: SGDLS and YYNGEE. The CDR3 covers 16 residues. V lost 2 bases and J lost 4, with 18 bases in between.

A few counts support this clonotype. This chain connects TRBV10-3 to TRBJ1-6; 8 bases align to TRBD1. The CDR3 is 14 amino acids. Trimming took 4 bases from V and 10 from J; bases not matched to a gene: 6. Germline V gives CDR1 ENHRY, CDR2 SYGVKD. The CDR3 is CAISGAGGGSPLHF. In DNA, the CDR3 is TGTGCCATCAGTGGGGCAGGGGGCGGATCACCCCTCCACTTT.

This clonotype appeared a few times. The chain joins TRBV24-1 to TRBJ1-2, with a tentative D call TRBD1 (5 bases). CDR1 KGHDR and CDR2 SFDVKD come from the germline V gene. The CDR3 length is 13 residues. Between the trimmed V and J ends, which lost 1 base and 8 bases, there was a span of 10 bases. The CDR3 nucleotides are TGTGCCACCAGTGATTTCCGATGGGGCGGCTACACCTTC. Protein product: CATSDFRWGGYTF.

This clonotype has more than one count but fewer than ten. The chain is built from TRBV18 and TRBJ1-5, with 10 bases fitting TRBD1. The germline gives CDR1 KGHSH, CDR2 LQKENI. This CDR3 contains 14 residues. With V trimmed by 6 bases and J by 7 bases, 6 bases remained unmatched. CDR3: CASSVDRGVQPQHF. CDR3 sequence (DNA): TGTGCCAGCTCGGTGGACAGGGGGGTACAGCCCCAGCATTTT.

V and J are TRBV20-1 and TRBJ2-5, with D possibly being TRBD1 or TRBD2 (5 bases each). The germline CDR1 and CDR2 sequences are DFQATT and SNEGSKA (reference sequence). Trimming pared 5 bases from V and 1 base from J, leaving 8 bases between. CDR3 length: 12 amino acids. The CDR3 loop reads CSARGAQETQYF. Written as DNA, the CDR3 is TGCAGTGCTCGAGGGGCCCAAGAGACCCAGTACTTC.

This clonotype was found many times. The CDR3 DNA reads as TGCAGCGTAGGACTAGCGGGGGATTTCTACGAGCAGTACTTC. Translated, it gives CSVGLAGDFYEQYF. The chain couples TRBV29-1 to TRBJ2-7, with TRBD2 matching 13 bases. Germline V gives CDR1 SQVTM, CDR2 ANQGSEA. V dropped 6 bases and J dropped 3; count of bases not matched to a gene: 5. This CDR3 is 14 amino acids long.

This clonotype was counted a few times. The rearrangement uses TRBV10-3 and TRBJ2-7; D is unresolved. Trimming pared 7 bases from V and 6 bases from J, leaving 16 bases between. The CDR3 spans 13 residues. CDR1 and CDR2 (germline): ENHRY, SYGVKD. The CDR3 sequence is CAIKTASKAEQYF. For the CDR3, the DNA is TGTGCCATCAAGACGGCCAGTAAAGCCGAGCAGTACTTC.